The source of this T cell receptor beta chain is a study of blood T cells in healthy people across ages. Study-level findings and limits: Relative to aged donors, long-lived donors carried more naive CD4+ cells and displayed higher diversity.

This clonotype was observed a handful of times. Its specificity is unknown. Donors were healthy Caucasian individuals from Russia aged about 6 to 95. Drawing of peripheral blood yielded 7.5 to 10 milliliters from each donor. Total RNA, at least 5 micrograms per sample, was extracted from PBMCs. A second PCR of 7 to 11 cycles used a sample-barcoded 5' primer and a J-beta primer mix. TCRdb reanalysed the 5' RACE reads using MiXCR and keeps one entry per CDR3 protein. In the table there are about 680,000 distinct CDR3 sequences, 49% of which are singletons. Trimming took off 2 bases at V and 0 bases at J, with 6 bases between the two ends. Germline CDR1 is SGDLS and CDR2 is YYNGEE. This CDR3 has 15 amino acids.

The receptor comes from a woman between 55 and 75 years old in good health. The V gene is TRBV9, the J gene TRBJ2-6, with TRBD2 as a possible D gene (6 bases). Sequencing input: blood. The DNA of the CDR3 is TGTGCCAGCAGCGTGCGGGGCTCTGGGGCCAACGTCCTGACTTTC. It translates to CASSVRGSGANVLTF.